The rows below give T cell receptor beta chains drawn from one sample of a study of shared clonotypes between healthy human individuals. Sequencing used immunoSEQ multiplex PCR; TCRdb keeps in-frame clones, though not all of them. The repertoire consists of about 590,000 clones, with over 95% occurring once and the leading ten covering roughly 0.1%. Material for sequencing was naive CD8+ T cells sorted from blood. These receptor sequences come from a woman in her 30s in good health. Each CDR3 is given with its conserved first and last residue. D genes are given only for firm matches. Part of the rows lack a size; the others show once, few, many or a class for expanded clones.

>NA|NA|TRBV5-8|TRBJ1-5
CASSIYQEDNQPQHF
TGTGCCAGCAGCATATATCAGGAGGACAATCAGCCCCAGCATTTT
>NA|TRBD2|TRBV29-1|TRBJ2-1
CSGEGLETYNEQFF
TGCAGCGGGGAGGGACTAGAGACTTACAATGAGCAGTTCTTC
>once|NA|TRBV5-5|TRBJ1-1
CASSGIRVEAFF
TGTGCCAGCAGCGGAATAAGAGTTGAAGCTTTCTTT
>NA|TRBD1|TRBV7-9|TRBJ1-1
CASSSGQLNTEAFF
TGTGCCAGCAGCTCGGGACAGTTGAACACTGAAGCTTTCTTT
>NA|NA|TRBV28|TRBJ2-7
CASSFFPAATYEQYF
TGTGCCAGCAGTTTTTTCCCAGCGGCTACCTACGAGCAGTACTTC
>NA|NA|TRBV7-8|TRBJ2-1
CASSFDGVLDEQFF
TGTGCCAGCAGCTTCGATGGGGTCCTTGATGAGCAGTTCTTC
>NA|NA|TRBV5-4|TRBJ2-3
CASSNGLASTDTQYF
TGTGCCAGCAGCAACGGACTGGCTAGCACAGATACGCAGTATTTT
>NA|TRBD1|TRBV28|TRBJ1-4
CASSFGTANEKLFF
TGTGCCAGCAGTTTTGGGACAGCTAATGAAAAACTGTTTTTT
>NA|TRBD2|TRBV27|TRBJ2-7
CASSLFLAGGPYEQYF
TGTGCCAGCAGTCTCTTTCTAGCGGGAGGGCCTTACGAGCAGTACTTC
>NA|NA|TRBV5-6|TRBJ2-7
CASSNPLDYEQYF
TGTGCCAGCAGCAACCCCCTCGACTACGAGCAGTACTTC
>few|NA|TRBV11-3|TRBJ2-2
CASSLGVRVMGTGELFF
TGTGCCAGCAGCTTAGGGGTCCGTGTGATGGGGACCGGGGAGCTGTTTTTT
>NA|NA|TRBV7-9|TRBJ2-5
CASSPRASEETQYF
TGTGCCAGCAGCCCCCGGGCTTCTGAAGAGACCCAGTACTTC
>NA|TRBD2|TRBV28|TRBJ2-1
CASNGGGLAETRYNEQFF
TGTGCCAGCAACGGAGGGGGACTAGCGGAGACTCGGTACAATGAGCAGTTCTTC
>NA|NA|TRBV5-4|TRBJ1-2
CASSSDGYGYTF
TGTGCCAGCAGCTCGGACGGCTATGGCTACACCTTC
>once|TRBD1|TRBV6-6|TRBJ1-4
CAKGAGATNEKLFF
TGTGCCAAGGGGGCCGGGGCAACTAATGAAAAACTGTTTTTT
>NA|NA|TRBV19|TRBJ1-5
CASSIWAESNQPQHF
TGTGCCAGTAGTATCTGGGCAGAAAGCAATCAGCCCCAGCATTTT
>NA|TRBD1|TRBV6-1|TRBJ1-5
CASSAYHFGQGAVTQPQHF
TGTGCCAGCAGTGCCTATCACTTCGGACAGGGGGCGGTAACTCAGCCCCAGCATTTT
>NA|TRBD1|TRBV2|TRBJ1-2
CASSEARQGGHGYTF
TGTGCCAGCAGTGAGGCAAGACAGGGAGGACATGGCTACACCTTC
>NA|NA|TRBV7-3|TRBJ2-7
CASSLLESYEQYF
TGTGCCAGCAGCTTACTAGAATCCTACGAGCAGTACTTC
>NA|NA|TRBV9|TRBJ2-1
CASSPGGQNEQFF
TGTGCCAGCAGCCCTGGTGGTCAGAATGAGCAGTTCTTC
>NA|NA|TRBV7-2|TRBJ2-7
CASSLAGGWDEQYF
TGTGCCAGCAGCTTAGCAGGGGGATGGGACGAGCAGTACTTC
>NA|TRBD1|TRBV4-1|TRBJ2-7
CASSQDPPRTGAYEQYF
TGCGCCAGCAGCCAAGATCCCCCGAGGACAGGAGCCTACGAGCAGTACTTC
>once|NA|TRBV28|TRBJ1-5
CASSFLGGVLDQPQHF
TGTGCCAGCAGTTTTCTGGGAGGGGTTCTCGATCAGCCCCAGCATTTT
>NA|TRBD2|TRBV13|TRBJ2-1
CASSLMRESGNEQFF
TGTGCCAGCAGCTTAATGCGGGAGTCGGGCAATGAGCAGTTCTTC
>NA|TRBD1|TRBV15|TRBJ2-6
CATSRSPTGVGANVLTF
TGTGCCACCAGCAGGTCTCCAACAGGGGTTGGGGCCAACGTCCTGACTTTC
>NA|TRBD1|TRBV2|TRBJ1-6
CASNPGQGISPLHF
TGTGCCAGCAACCCGGGACAGGGTATTTCACCCCTCCACTTT
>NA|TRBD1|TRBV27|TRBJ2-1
CASRQGQGWGNEQFF
TGTGCCAGCAGACAGGGACAGGGATGGGGCAATGAGCAGTTCTTC
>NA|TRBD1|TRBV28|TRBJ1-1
CASSSDTGGVMNTEAFF
TGTGCCAGCAGTTCTGATACAGGGGGAGTAATGAACACTGAAGCTTTCTTT
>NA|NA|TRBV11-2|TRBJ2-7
CASSFPGNYEQYF
TGTGCCAGCAGCTTTCCAGGGAACTACGAGCAGTACTTC
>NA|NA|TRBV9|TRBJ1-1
CASSPRTVNTEAFF
TGTGCCAGCAGCCCCCGGACCGTGAACACTGAAGCTTTCTTT
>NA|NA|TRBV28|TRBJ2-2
CASSLNTVNTGELFF
TGTGCCAGCAGTTTAAATACAGTTAACACCGGGGAGCTGTTTTTT
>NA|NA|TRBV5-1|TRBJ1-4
CASSSSPSGGGVEKLFF
TGCGCCAGCAGCTCTAGTCCCAGTGGGGGGGGTGTTGAAAAACTGTTTTTT
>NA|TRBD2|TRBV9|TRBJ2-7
CASSVSGTSGYEQYF
TGTGCCAGCAGCGTATCTGGGACTAGCGGCTACGAGCAGTACTTC
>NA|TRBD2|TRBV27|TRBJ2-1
CASSERTSGSNEQFF
TGTGCCAGCAGTGAAAGGACTAGCGGGAGTAATGAGCAGTTCTTC
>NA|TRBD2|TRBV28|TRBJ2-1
CASSRLAGVGNEQFF
TGTGCCAGCAGCCGCCTAGCGGGAGTAGGCAATGAGCAGTTCTTC
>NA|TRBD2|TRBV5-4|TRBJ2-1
CASSSGLAGEYNEQFF
TGTGCCAGCAGCTCAGGACTAGCGGGAGAATATAATGAGCAGTTCTTC
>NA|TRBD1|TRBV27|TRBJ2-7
CASSFRDRAYEQYF
TGTGCCAGCAGTTTCCGGGACAGGGCATACGAGCAGTACTTC
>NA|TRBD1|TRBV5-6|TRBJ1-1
CASSWGTVKLNTEAFF
TGTGCCAGCAGCTGGGGGACAGTAAAATTGAACACTGAAGCTTTCTTT
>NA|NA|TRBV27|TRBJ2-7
CASRPKTRHEQYF
TGTGCCAGCAGACCGAAGACCCGTCACGAGCAGTACTTC
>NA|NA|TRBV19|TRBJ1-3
CASSIAGRNNTIYF
TGTGCCAGTAGTATAGCTGGGCGTAATAACACCATATATTTT
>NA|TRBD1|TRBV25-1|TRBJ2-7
CASSLQGAGREQYF
TGTGCCAGCAGCCTACAGGGGGCTGGGAGAGAGCAGTACTTC
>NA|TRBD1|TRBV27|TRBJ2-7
CASSWTGWDEQYF
TGTGCCAGCAGTTGGACAGGGTGGGACGAGCAGTACTTC
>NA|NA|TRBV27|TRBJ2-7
CASSSGPPYEQYF
TGTGCCAGCAGTTCCGGCCCCCCCTACGAGCAGTACTTC
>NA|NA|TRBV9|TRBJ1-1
CASSVDLGAGTEAFF
TGTGCCAGCAGCGTAGATCTGGGGGCGGGCACTGAAGCTTTCTTT
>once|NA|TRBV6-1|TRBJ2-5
CASNWEDETQYF
TGTGCCAGCAATTGGGAGGACGAGACCCAGTACTTC
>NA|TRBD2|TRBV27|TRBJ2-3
CASSLASGRSPYYTQYF
TGTGCCAGCAGTTTAGCTAGCGGGAGATCACCCTATTATACGCAGTATTTT
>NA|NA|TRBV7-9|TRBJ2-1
CASKGGEDEQFF
TGTGCCAGCAAGGGGGGAGAGGATGAGCAGTTCTTC
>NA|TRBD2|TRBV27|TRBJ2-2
CASSLGLAGVGELFF
TGTGCCAGCAGCCTCGGACTAGCGGGAGTTGGGGAGCTGTTTTTT
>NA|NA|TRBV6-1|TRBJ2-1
CASSDPGEGLNNEQFF
TGTGCCAGCAGTGACCCGGGGGAAGGCCTCAACAATGAGCAGTTCTTC
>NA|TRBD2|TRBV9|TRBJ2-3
CASSVAAGDRVDTQYF
TGTGCCAGCAGCGTAGCAGCGGGAGATCGAGTGGATACGCAGTATTTT
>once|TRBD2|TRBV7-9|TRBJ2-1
CASSLASGRLNEQFF
TGTGCCAGCAGCTTAGCTAGCGGGAGGCTCAATGAGCAGTTCTTC
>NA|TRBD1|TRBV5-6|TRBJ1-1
CASSEKTGVWTEAFF
TGTGCCAGCAGCGAAAAAACAGGGGTGTGGACTGAAGCTTTCTTT
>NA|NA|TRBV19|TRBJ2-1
CASSAGTEQFF
TGTGCCAGTAGTGCCGGGACGGAGCAGTTCTTC
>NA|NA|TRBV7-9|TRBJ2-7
CASSLGVDEQYF
TGTGCCAGCAGCTTAGGAGTGGACGAGCAGTACTTC
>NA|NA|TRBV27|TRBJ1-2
CASSFAISHGYTF
TGTGCCAGCAGTTTTGCGATCAGTCACGGCTACACCTTC
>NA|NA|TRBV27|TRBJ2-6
CASRGAEWGAEYSGANVLTF
TGTGCCAGCAGAGGGGCTGAATGGGGGGCGGAATACTCTGGGGCCAACGTCCTGACTTTC
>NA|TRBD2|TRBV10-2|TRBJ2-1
CASRDRASGRSLGNEQFF
TGCGCCAGCAGGGATCGGGCTAGCGGGCGCAGCCTGGGGAATGAGCAGTTCTTC